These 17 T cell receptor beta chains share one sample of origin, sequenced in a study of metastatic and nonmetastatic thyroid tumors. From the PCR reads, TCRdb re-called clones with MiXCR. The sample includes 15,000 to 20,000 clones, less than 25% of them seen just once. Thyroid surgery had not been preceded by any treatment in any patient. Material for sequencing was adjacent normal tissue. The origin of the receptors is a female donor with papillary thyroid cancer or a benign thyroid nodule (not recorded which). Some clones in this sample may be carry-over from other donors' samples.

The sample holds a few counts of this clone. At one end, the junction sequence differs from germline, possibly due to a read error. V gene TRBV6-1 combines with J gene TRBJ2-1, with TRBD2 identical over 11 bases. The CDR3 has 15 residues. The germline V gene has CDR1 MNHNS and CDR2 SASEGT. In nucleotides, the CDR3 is TGTGCCAACAGTCGCGTACTAGCGGGAGAGGTTGAGCAGTTCTTC. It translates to CANSRVLAGEVEQFF.

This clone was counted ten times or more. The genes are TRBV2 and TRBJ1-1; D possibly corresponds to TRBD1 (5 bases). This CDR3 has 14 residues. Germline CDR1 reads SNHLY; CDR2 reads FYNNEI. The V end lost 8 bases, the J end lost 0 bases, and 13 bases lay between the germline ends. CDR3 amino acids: CASQGAGLNTEAFF. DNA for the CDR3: TGTGCCAGCCAAGGGGCAGGGCTGAACACTGAAGCTTTCTTT.

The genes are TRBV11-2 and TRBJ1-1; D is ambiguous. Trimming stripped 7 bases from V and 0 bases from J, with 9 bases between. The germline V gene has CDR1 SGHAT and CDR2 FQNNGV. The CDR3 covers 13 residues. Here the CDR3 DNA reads TGTGCCAGCACCTCCCGATTGAACACTGAAGCTTTCTTT. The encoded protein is CASTSRLNTEAFF.

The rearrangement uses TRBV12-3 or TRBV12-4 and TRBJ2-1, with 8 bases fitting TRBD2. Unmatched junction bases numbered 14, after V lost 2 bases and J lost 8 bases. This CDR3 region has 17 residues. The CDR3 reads CASSLPRLASPSDEQFF. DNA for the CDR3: TGTGCCAGCAGTTTACCCAGACTAGCGAGTCCCTCAGATGAGCAGTTCTTC.

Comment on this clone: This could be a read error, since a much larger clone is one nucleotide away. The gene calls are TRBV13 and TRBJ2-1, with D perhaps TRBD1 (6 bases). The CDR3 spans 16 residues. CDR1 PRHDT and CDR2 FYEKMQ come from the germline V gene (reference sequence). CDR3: CASSDPGEGSNNEQFF. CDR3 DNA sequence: TGTGCCAGCAGCGACCCAGGGGAAGGCTCCAACAATGAGCAGTTCTTC. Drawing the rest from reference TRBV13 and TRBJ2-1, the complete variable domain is AAGVIQSPRHLIKEKRETATLKCYPIPRHDTVYWYQQGPGQDPQFLISFYEKMQSDKGSIPDRFSAQQFSDYHSELNMSSLELGDSALYFCASSDPGEGSNNEQFFGPGTRLTVL.

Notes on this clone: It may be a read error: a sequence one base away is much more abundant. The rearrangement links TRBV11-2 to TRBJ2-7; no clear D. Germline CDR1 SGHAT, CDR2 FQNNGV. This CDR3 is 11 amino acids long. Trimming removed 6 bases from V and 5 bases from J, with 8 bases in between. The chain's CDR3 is CASSIFDEQYF. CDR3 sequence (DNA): TGTGCCAGCAGTATTTTCGACGAGCAGTACTTC.

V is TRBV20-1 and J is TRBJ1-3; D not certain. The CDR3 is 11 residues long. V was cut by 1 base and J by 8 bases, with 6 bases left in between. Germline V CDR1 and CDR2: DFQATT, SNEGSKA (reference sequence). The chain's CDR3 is CSARGRDTIYF. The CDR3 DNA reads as TGCAGTGCTAGAGGTCGGGACACCATATATTTT.

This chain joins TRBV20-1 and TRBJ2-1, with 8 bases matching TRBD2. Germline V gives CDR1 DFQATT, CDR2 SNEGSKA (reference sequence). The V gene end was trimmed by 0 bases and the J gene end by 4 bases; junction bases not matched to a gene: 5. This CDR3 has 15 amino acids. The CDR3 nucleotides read TGCAGTGCTAGAGATCAATTAGCGGGGTACAATGAGCAGTTCTTC. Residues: CSARDQLAGYNEQFF.

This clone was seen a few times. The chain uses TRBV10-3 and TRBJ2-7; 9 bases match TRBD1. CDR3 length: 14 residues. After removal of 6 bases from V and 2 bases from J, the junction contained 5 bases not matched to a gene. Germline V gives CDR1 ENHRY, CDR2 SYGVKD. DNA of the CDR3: TGTGCCATCAGGGACAGGGGCAGTGCCTACGAGCAGTACTTC. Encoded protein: CAIRDRGSAYEQYF.

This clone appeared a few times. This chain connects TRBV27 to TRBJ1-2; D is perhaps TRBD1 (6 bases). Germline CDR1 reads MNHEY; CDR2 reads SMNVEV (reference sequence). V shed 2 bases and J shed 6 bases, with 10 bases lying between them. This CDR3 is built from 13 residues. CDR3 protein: CASSLLAGDGYTF. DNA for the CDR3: TGTGCCAGCAGTTTACTTGCAGGGGATGGCTACACCTTC.

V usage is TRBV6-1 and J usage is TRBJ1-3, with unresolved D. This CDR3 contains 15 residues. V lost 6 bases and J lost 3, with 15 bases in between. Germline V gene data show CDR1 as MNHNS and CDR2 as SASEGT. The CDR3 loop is CASRSDQRCGNTIYF. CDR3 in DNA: TGTGCCAGCAGGTCGGATCAGAGATGTGGAAACACCATATATTTT.

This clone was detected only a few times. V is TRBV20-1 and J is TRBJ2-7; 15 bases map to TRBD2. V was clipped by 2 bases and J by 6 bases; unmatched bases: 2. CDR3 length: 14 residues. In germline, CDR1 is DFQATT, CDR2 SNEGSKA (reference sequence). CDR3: CSARLGLAGGEQYF. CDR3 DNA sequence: TGCAGTGCTAGATTGGGACTAGCGGGAGGCGAGCAGTACTTC.

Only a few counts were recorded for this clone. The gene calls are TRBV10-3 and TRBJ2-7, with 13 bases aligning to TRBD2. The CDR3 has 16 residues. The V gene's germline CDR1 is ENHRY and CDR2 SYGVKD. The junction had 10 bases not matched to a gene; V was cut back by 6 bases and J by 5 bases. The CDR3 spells CAISPLAGGPSHEQYF. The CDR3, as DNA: TGTGCCATCAGCCCACTAGCGGGAGGGCCGTCCCACGAGCAGTACTTC.

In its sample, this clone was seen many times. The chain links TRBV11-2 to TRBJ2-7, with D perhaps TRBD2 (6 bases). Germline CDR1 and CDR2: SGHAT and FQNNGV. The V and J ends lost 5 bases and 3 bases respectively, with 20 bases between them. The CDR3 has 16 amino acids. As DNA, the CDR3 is TGTGCCAGCAGCCCTTCCATCGGGCAGGGAGGCTACGAGCAGTACTTC. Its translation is CASSPSIGQGGYEQYF.

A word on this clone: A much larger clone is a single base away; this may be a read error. The DNA of the CDR3 is TGCAGTGCTTATTCTCCGGGACTAGCGGGAGGCCCCGGGGAGCTGCTTTTT. Translated, it gives CSAYSPGLAGGPGELLF. The J gene is TRBJ2-2, the V gene TRBV20-1, with TRBD2 matching over 15 bases. This CDR3 is 17 amino acids long. The germline gives CDR1 DFQATT, CDR2 SNEGSKA (reference sequence).

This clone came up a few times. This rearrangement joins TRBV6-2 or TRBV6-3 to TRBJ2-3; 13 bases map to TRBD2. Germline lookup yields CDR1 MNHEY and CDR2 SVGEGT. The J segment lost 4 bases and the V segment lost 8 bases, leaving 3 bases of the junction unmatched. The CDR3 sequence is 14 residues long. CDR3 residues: CASRTSGRSDTQYF. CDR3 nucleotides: TGTGCCAGCCGGACTAGCGGGAGATCAGATACGCAGTATTTT.

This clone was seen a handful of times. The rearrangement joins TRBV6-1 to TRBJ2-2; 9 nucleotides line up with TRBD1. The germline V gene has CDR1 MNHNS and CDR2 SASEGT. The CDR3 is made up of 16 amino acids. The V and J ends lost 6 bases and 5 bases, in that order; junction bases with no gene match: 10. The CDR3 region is CASRIQGARLTGELFF. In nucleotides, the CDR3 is TGTGCCAGCAGAATACAGGGGGCGCGGTTAACCGGGGAGCTGTTTTTT.